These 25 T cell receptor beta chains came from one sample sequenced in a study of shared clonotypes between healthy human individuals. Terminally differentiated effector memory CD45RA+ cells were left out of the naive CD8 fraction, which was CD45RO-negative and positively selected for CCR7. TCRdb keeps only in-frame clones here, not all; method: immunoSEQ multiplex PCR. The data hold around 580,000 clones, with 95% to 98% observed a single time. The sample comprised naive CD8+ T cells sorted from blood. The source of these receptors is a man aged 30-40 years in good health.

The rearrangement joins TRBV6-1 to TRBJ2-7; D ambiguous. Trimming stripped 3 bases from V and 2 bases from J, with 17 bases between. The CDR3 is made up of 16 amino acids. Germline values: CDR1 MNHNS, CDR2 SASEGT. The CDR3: CASSERIGRAPYEQYF. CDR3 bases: TGTGCCAGCAGTGAGCGGATTGGAAGAGCGCCCTACGAGCAGTACTTC.

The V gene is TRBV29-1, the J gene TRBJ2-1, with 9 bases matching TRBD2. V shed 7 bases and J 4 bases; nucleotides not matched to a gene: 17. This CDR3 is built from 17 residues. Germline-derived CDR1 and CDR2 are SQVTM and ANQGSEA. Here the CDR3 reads CSAVAFAGTSQYNEQFF. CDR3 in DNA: TGCAGCGCCGTTGCGTTCGCCGGGACTAGCCAATACAATGAGCAGTTCTTC.

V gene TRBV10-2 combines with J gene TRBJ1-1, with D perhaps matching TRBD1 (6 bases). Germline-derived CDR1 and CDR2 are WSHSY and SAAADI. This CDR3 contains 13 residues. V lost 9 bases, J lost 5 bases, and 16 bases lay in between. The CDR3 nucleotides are TGCGCCAGTGGGGACACGATTCAGACTGAAGCTTTCTTT. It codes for CASGDTIQTEAFF.

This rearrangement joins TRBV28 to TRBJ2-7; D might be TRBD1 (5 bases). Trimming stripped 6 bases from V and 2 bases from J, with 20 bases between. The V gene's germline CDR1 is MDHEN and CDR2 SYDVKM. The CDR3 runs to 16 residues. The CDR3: CASRLTLDTPTYEQYF. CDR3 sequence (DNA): TGTGCCAGCAGACTCACTCTGGACACCCCTACCTACGAGCAGTACTTC.

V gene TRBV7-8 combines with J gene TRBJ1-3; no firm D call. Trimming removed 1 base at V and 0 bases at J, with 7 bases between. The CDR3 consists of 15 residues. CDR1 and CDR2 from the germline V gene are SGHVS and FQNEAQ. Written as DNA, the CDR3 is TGTGCCAGCAGCTTAGGGTACTTCTCTGGAAACACCATATATTTT. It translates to CASSLGYFSGNTIYF.

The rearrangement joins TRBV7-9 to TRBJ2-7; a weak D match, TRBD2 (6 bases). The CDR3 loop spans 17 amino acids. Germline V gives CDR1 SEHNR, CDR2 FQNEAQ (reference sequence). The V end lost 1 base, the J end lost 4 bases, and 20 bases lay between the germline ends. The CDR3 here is CASSLDPGALGDYEQYF. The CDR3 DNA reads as TGTGCCAGCAGCTTAGATCCGGGAGCGCTGGGGGATTACGAGCAGTACTTC.

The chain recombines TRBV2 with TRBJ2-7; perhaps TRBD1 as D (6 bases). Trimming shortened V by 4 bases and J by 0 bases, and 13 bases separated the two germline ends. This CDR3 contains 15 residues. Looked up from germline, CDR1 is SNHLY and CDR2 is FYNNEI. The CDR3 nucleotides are TGTGCCAGCAGTGGAGGACAGCCAAACTCCTACGAGCAGTACTTC. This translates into CASSGGQPNSYEQYF. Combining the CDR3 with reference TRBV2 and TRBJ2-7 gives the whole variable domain EPEVTQTPSHQVTQMGQEVILRCVPISNHLYFYWYRQILGQKVEFLVSFYNNEISEKSEIFDDQFSVERPDGSNFTLKIRSTKLEDSAMYFCASSGGQPNSYEQYFGPGTRLTVT.

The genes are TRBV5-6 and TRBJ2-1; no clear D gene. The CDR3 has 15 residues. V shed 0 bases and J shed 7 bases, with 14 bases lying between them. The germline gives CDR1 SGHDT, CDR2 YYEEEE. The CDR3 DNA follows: TGTGCCAGCAGCTTGGCCCGGGCCCCGTGGAATGAGCAGTTCTTC. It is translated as CASSLARAPWNEQFF.

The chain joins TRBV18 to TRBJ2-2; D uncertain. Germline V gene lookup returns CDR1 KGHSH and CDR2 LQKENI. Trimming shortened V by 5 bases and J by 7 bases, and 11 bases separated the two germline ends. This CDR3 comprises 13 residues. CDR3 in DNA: TGTGCCAGCTCAGACAATCTCGGCGGGGAGCTGTTTTTT. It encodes CASSDNLGGELFF.

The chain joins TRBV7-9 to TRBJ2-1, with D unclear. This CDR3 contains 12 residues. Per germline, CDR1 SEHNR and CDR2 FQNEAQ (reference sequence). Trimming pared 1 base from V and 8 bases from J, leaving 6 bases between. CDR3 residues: CASSLGVYEQFF. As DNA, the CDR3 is TGTGCCAGCAGCTTAGGAGTATATGAGCAGTTCTTC.

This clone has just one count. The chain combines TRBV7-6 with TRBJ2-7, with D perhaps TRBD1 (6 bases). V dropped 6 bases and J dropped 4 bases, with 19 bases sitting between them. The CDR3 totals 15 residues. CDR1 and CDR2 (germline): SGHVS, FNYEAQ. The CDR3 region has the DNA TGTGCCAGCAGTCGCTGGGAGAACAGGGCTTACGAGCAGTACTTC. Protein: CASSRWENRAYEQYF. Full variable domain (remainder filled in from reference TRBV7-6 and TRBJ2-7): GAGVSQSPRYKVTKRGQDVALRCDPISGHVSLYWYRQALGQGPEFLTYFNYEAQQDKSGLPNDRFSAERPEGSISTLTIQRTEQRDSAMYRCASSRWENRAYEQYFGPGTRLTVT.

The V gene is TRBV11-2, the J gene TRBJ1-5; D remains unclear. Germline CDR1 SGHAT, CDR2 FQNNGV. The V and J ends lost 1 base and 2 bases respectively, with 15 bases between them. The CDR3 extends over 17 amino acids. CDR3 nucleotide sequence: TGTGCCAGCAGCTTAGTAAGTGGAAGGGAAGGCAATCAGCCCCAGCATTTT. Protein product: CASSLVSGREGNQPQHF.

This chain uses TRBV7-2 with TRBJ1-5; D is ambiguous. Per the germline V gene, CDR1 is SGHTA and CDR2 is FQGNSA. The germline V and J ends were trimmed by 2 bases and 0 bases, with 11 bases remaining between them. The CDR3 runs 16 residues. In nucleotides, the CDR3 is TGTGCCAGCAGCTTATCCGGGGAATATAGCAATCAGCCCCAGCATTTT. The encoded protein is CASSLSGEYSNQPQHF.

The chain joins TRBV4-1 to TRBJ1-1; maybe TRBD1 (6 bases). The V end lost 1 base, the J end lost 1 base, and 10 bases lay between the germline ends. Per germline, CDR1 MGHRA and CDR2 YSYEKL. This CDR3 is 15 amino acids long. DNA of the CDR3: TGCGCCAGCAGCCAAGTAGGACAGCCGAACACTGAAGCTTTCTTT. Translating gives CASSQVGQPNTEAFF.

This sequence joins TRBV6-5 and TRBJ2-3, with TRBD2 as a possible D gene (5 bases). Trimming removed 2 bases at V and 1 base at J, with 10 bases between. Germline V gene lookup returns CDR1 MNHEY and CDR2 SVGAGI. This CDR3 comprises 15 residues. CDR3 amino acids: CASSYAAERTDTQYF. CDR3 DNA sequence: TGTGCCAGCAGTTACGCAGCGGAACGCACAGATACGCAGTATTTT.

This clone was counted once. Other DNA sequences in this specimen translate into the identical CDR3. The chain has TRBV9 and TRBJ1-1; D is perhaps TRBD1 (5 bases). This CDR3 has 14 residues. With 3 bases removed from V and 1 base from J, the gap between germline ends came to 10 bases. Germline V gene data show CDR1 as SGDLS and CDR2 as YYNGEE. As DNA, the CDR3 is TGTGCCAGCAGCGCCGGGACGGCGAACACTGAAGCTTTCTTT. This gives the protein CASSAGTANTEAFF.

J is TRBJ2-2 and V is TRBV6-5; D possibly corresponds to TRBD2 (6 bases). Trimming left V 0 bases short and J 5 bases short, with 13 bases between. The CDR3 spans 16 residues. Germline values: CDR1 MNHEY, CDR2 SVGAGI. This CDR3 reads CASSYSDLAPTGELFF. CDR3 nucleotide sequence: TGTGCCAGCAGTTACTCGGACCTAGCGCCTACCGGGGAGCTGTTTTTT.

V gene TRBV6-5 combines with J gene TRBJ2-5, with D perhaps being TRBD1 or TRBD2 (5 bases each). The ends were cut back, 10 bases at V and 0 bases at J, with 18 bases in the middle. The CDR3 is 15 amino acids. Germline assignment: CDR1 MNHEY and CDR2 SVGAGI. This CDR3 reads CATQRGREYQETQYF. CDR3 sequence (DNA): TGTGCCACCCAGAGGGGCAGGGAGTACCAAGAGACCCAGTACTTC.

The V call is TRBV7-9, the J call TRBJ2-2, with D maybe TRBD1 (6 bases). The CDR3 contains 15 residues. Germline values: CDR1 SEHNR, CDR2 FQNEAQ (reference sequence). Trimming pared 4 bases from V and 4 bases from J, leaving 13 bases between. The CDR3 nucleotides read TGTGCCAGCAGCTCTCATAGCAGGGGCACCGGGGAGCTGTTTTTT. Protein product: CASSSHSRGTGELFF.

This CDR3 is CASSSPLAGASLYEQYF. CDR3 DNA: TGTGCCAGCAGCTCGCCCTTAGCGGGAGCTTCCCTCTACGAGCAGTACTTC. The chain has TRBV28 and TRBJ2-7; 9 nucleotides line up with TRBD2. Germline V gene sequence: CDR1 MDHEN, CDR2 SYDVKM. Losses at the gene ends were 6 bases for V and 3 bases for J; bases not matched to a gene: 15. This CDR3 contains 17 residues.

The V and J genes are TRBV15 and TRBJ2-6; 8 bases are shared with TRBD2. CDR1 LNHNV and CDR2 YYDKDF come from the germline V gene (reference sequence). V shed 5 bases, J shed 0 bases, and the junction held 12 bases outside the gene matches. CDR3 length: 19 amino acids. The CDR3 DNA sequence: TGTGCCACCAGCCACCAAATAGCGGGACCGCCCTCTGGGGCCAACGTCCTGACTTTC. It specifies CATSHQIAGPPSGANVLTF.

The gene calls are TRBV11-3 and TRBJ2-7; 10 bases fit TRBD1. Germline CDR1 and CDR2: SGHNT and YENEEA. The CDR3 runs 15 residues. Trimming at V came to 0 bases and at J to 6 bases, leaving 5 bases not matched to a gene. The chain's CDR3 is CASSLEGQGMSEQYF. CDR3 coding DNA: TGTGCCAGCAGCTTAGAGGGACAGGGGATGTCCGAGCAGTACTTC.

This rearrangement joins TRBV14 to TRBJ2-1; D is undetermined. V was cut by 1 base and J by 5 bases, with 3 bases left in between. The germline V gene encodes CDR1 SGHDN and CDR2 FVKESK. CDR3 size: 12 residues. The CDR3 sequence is CASSQGHNEQFF. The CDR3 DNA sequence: TGTGCCAGCAGCCAAGGACACAATGAGCAGTTCTTC. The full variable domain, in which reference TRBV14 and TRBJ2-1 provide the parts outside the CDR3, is EAGVTQFPSHSVIEKGQTVTLRCDPISGHDNLYWYRRVMGKEIKFLLHFVKESKQDESGMPNNRFLAERTGGTYSTLKVQPAELEDSGVYFCASSQGHNEQFFGPGTRLTVL.

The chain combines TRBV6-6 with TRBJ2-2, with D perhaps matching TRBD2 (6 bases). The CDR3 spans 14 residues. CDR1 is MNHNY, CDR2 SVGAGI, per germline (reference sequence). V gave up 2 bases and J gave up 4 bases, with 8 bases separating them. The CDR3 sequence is CASSYNGGTGELFF. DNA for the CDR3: TGTGCCAGCAGTTACAACGGGGGCACCGGGGAGCTGTTTTTT.

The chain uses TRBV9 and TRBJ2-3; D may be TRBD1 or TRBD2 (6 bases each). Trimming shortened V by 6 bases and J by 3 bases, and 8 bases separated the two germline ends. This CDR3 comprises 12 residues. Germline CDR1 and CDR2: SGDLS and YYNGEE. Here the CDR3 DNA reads TGTGCCAGCAAAGGGGGGACAGATACGCAGTATTTT. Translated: CASKGGTDTQYF.